The TCR beta chain described here comes from a study of regulatory T cells in long-lasting Graves disease. Time point specified: newly diagnosed GD, antithyroid drugs for less than 3 months. PBMC-derived RNA was used for the TCR library. The germline gives CDR1 DFQATT, CDR2 SNEGSKA (reference sequence). V lost 0 bases and J 1 base, leaving 18 bases between the germline ends. This CDR3 comprises 17 residues. To make TCR beta libraries, researchers used iRepertoire HTBI primers and Arm-PCR of CDR3 regions. MiXCR, run by TCRdb on the multiplex PCR reads, gives a single entry per CDR3 protein. This sample has about 620,000 distinct CDR3 sequences, with roughly 15% found just once. Only a few counts were recorded for this clonotype. The same data also went into a second study, on T cells in Graves' hyperthyroidism and ophthalmopathy.

This clonotype was obtained from a woman between 25 and 40 years old with Graves disease. This chain uses TRBV20-1 with TRBJ2-5; tentatively, D is TRBD2 (7 bases). Sequencing was performed on peripheral blood mononuclear cells (PBMCs), taken at new diagnosis, from a patient treated with antithyroid drugs. CDR3 coding DNA: TGCAGTGCTAGAGAGGGGGTTAGGGGGGGGTTCCAAGAGACCCAGTACTTC. The encoded protein is CSAREGVRGGFQETQYF.